This T cell receptor (beta chain) is from a study of blood T cells in healthy people across ages. Trimming left V 7 bases short and J 0 bases short, with 12 bases between. CDR1 and CDR2 from the germline V gene are SGHRS and YFSETQ. This CDR3 has 14 residues. Concerning this clonotype: The antigen is not known.

Primers used in a second PCR of roughly 7 to 11 cycles were a sample-barcoded 5' primer and a J-beta primer mix. TCRdb called the 5' RACE reads again in MiXCR, with one record for every CDR3 protein. The sample holds hundreds of thousands of distinct CDR3 sequences, approximately 53% seen once. Notes on the study in general: The fall in TCR beta diversity per million T cells was roughly linear with age. A greater number of naive CD4+ cells and higher diversity distinguished long-lived donors from aged donors.

Sequences were obtained from blood. V is TRBV5-1 and J is TRBJ2-3; D is unclear. The origin of this receptor is a man aged 40-49 years in good health. CDR3 in DNA: TGCGCCAGCTCCAGTGAGGTTAGCACAGATACGCAGTATTTT. Its protein is CASSSEVSTDTQYF.